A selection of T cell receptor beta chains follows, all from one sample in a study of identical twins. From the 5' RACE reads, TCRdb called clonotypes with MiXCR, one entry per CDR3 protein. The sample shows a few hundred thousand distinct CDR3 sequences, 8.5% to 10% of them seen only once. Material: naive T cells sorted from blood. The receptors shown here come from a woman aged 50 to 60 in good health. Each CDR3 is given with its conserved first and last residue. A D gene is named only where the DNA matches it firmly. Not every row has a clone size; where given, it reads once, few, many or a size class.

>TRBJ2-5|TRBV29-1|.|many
TGCAGCGTTCTTCGCCAAGAGACCCAGTACTTC
CSVLRQETQYF
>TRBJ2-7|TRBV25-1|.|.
TGTGCCAGCAGTGAACCAAAGGGGAAGTTCGACGAGCAGTACTTC
CASSEPKGKFDEQYF
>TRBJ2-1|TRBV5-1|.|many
TGCGCCAGCAGCTTGGTTCTTAGCCCGCTTGAGCAGTTCTTC
CASSLVLSPLEQFF
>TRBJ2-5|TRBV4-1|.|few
TGCGCCAGCAGCCACGGTCCGGGGACGGAGACCCAGTACTTC
CASSHGPGTETQYF
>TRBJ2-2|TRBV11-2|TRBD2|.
TGTGCCAGCAGCCCTAGCGGGAAAGCGAACACCGGGGAGCTGTTTTTT
CASSPSGKANTGELFF
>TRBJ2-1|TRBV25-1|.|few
TGTGCCAGCCGCGAGGGCGCACGCGATGAGCAGTTCTTC
CASREGARDEQFF
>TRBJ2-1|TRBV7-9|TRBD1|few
TGTGCCAGCAGCTTATATCGTAGGACAGGGGCGGTGGATGAGCAGTTCTTC
CASSLYRRTGAVDEQFF
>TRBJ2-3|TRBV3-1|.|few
TGTGCCAGCAGCCAAAGTCCAGCAGATACGCAGTATTTT
CASSQSPADTQYF
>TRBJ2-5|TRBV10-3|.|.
TGTGCCATCAGTGAGTCACGGCAAGAGACCCAGTACTTC
CAISESRQETQYF
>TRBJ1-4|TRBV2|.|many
TGTGCCAGCAGATTTGCCAGGGTGGTAACTAATGAAAAACTGTTTTTT
CASRFARVVTNEKLFF
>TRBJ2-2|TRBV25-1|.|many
TGTGCCAGCAGTGAGGCTTACGAGACCGGGGAGCTGTTTTTT
CASSEAYETGELFF
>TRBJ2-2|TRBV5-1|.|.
TGCGCCAGCAAGGTGGTAGATGGGGAGCTGTTTTTT
CASKVVDGELFF
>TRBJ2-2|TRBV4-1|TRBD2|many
TGCGCCAGCAGCCAAGGATCGGGAGGGAACACCGGGGAGCTGTTTTTT
CASSQGSGGNTGELFF
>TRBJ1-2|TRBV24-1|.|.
TGTGCCACCAGTGATTTGCTCGGCTACACCTTC
CATSDLLGYTF
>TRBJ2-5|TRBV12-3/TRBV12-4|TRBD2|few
TGTGCCAGCGGACTTGGGACTACCGAGACCCAGTACTTC
CASGLGTTETQYF
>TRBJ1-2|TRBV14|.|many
TGTGCCAGCAGCCAAGCCGCCCTTTCGGTAACCTTC
CASSQAALSVTF
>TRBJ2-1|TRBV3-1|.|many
TGTGCCAGCAGCCAAGGGGTGGGGTGGGCCTACAATGAGCAGTTCTTC
CASSQGVGWAYNEQFF
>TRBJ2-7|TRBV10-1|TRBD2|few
TGCGCCAGCAATCCGGGAGGCTCCTACGAGCAGTACTTC
CASNPGGSYEQYF
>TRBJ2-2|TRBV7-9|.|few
TGTGCCAGCAGCTCGTGGGACCTCACCGGGGAGCTGTTTTTT
CASSSWDLTGELFF
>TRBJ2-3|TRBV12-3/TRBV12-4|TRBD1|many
TGTGCCAGCAGTCAAAAGACAGGGGGGGAGACAGATACGCAGTATTTT
CASSQKTGGETDTQYF
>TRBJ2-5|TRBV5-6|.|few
TGTGCCAGCAGTCCGGACCGGGAGCTAGAGACCCAGTACTTC
CASSPDRELETQYF
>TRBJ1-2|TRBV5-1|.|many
TGCGCCAGCAGTAAAGGGGACTATGGCTACACCTTC
CASSKGDYGYTF
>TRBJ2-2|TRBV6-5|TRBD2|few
TGTGCCAGCAGTTACTCTGAGACTAGCGGGTACACCGGGGAGCTGTTTTTT
CASSYSETSGYTGELFF
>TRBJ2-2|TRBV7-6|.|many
TGTGCCAGCAGCTTAGACTCGCGGCTGAACACCGGGGAGCTGTTTTTT
CASSLDSRLNTGELFF
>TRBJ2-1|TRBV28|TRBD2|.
TGTGCCAGCAGTCCGCTAGCGGGAGCCTTCGGTGAGCAGTTCTTC
CASSPLAGAFGEQFF
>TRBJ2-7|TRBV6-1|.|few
TGTGCCAGCAGTGAAACTACAGGGTACGAGCAGTACTTC
CASSETTGYEQYF
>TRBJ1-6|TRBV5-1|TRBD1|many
TGCGCCAGCAGAAAACCCCCGGGACAGTCTAATTCACCCCTCCACTTT
CASRKPPGQSNSPLHF
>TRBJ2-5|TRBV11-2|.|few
TGTGCCAGCAGCTTTCTCGGGGAGACCCAGTACTTC
CASSFLGETQYF
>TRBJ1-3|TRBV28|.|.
TGTGCCAGCAGCCGTATTCAGGGGAGACTTGGAAACACCATATATTTT
CASSRIQGRLGNTIYF
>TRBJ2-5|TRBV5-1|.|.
TGCGCCAGCAGCTTGGTAGCGGATAAAGAGACCCAGTACTTC
CASSLVADKETQYF
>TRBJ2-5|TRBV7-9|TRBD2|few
TGTGCCAGCAGCCCCTCCTTAGCGGGTCAAGAGACCCAGTACTTC
CASSPSLAGQETQYF
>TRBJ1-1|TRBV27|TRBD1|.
TGTGCCAGCAGTCCTCGGACAGGGACGAACACTGAAGCTTTCTTT
CASSPRTGTNTEAFF
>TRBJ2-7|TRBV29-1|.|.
TGCAGCGTTCGGTCATTGGGGGAGCAGTACTTC
CSVRSLGEQYF
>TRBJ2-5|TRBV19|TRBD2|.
TGTGCCAGTAGTATAGATCTGGCTAGCGGGAGTCAGGAGACCCAGTACTTC
CASSIDLASGSQETQYF
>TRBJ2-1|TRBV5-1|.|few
TGCGCCAGCAGCTTGGAGTTAGCAATCTACAATGAGCAGTTCTTC
CASSLELAIYNEQFF
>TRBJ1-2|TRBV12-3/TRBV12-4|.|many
TGTGCCAGCACCCACGGGGCGGGGAATGGCTACACCTTC
CASTHGAGNGYTF
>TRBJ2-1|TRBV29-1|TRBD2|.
TGCAGCGTTATAGCGGGAGGGCCACATGAGCAGTTCTTC
CSVIAGGPHEQFF
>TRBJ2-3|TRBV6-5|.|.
TGTGCCAGCAGCCCTGCTTCCCACGCTGCGAGCACAGATACGCAGTATTTT
CASSPASHAASTDTQYF
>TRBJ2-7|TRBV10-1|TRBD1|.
TGCGCCAGCAGAGCCGGGACAGCTGAGGACTACGAGCAGTACTTC
CASRAGTAEDYEQYF
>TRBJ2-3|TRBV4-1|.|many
TGCGCCAGCAGCCAAGAATCAGATACGCAGTATTTT
CASSQESDTQYF
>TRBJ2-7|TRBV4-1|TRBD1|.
TGCGCCAGCAGCCCGTTTCCCGGGACAGACTACGAGCAGTACTTC
CASSPFPGTDYEQYF
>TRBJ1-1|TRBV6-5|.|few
TGTGCCAGCAGTTACGGTGTGGAGTTGTTGAACACTGAAGCTTTCTTT
CASSYGVELLNTEAFF
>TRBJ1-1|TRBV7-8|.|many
TGTGCCAGCAGCTTAGAGCTAGGAGCGGTGAACACTGAAGCTTTCTTT
CASSLELGAVNTEAFF
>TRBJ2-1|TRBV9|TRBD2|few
TGTGCCAGCAGCACACCTCCCGGGACTAGCGGGAGTCATGAGCAGTTCTTC
CASSTPPGTSGSHEQFF
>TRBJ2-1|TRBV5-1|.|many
TGCGCCAGCAGCTTGGGTGGAGCCCCGAATGAGCAGTTCTTC
CASSLGGAPNEQFF
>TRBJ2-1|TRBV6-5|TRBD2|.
TGTGCCAGCAGTTACTCAGCCCCAGCGGGGAAACCCTACAATGAGCAGTTCTTC
CASSYSAPAGKPYNEQFF
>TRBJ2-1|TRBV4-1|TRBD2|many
TGCGCCAGCAGCCAAGATAGCCGCCAGGGACTAGCGGACTACAATGAGCAGTTCTTC
CASSQDSRQGLADYNEQFF
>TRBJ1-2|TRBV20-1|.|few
TGCAGTGCTAGAGATCCCCGACAGGTGGATGGCTACACCTTC
CSARDPRQVDGYTF
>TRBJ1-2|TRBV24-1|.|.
TGTGCCACCGCGCAGGGCAACTATGGCTACACCTTC
CATAQGNYGYTF
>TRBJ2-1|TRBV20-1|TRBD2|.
TGCAGTGCTAGTCCGGGCGGGAGCCGGTCCTACAATGAGCAGTTCTTC
CSASPGGSRSYNEQFF
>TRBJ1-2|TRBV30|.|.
TGTGCCTGGACTAGGTCAGGGATTACATCATTTAGCTATGGCTACACCTTC
CAWTRSGITSFSYGYTF
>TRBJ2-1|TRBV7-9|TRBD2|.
TGTGCCAGCAATTTTCCCGCTAGCGGGAAATACAATGAGCAGTTCTTC
CASNFPASGKYNEQFF
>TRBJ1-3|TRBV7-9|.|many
TGTGCCAGCAGCTTAGAAACAGGGTTCACTGGAAACACCATATATTTT
CASSLETGFTGNTIYF
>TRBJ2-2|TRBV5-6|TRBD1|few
TGTGCCAGCAGCTATGACAGGGCCGGGGAGCTGTTTTTT
CASSYDRAGELFF
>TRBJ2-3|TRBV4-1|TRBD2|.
TGCGCCAGCAGCCCTTTAGCGGGAGGGAAGGCAGATACGCAGTATTTT
CASSPLAGGKADTQYF